These 31 T cell receptor beta chains were all obtained from the same sample, sequenced in a study of shared clonotypes between healthy human individuals. Libraries were prepared by immunoSEQ multiplex PCR; TCRdb keeps only in-frame clonotypes and omits some of them. The profile shows a few hundred thousand clones, 79% of them singletons. The sample was PBMCs. The receptor set was obtained from a woman in her 40s in good health. Some clones in this sample may be carry-over from other donors' samples.

The chain links TRBV11-2 to TRBJ2-7; D unclear. The CDR3 is 14 residues long. The V gene lost 1 base and the J gene lost 2 bases, with 9 bases spanning the gap. The germline V gene has CDR1 SGHAT and CDR2 FQNNGV. CDR3 coding DNA: TGTGCCAGCAGCTTAGTAGGGCGAGCCTACGAGCAGTACTTC. Its protein product is CASSLVGRAYEQYF.

This clone showed up just once. V is TRBV19 and J is TRBJ2-7; D remains unclear. The V and J ends lost 3 bases and 1 base respectively, with 13 bases between them. This CDR3 has 15 residues. Germline V CDR1 and CDR2: LNHDA, SQIVND (reference sequence). The CDR3, as DNA: TGTGCCAGTAGTATCACTCCGAACCCTTCCTACGAGCAGTACTTC. Protein: CASSITPNPSYEQYF.

This clone was seen just once. The V gene is TRBV7-2, the J gene TRBJ2-7; D is undetermined. The V end was cut by 0 bases, the J end by 2 bases, with 11 bases between. From germline, CDR1 is SGHTA and CDR2 FQGNSA. This CDR3 has 15 amino acids. CDR3 DNA: TGTGCCAGCAGCTTAGCCACGGGCTACCCCTACGAGCAGTACTTC. Translation gives CASSLATGYPYEQYF.

J is TRBJ1-3 and V is TRBV4-2; TRBD2 is a possible D gene (6 bases). The closer fit of TRBJ2-2 to the DNA end suggests the J call may be wrong. Germline loops: CDR1 LGHNA, CDR2 YNFKEQ. The CDR3 covers 17 residues. CDR3 loop: CASQPTGRGDYTGELFF. CDR3 coding DNA: TGTGCCAGCCAACCAACCGGGAGAGGGGATTACACCGGGGAGCTGTTTTTT.

The genes are TRBV25-1 and TRBJ1-5; D remains unclear. Germline assignment: CDR1 MGHDK and CDR2 SYGVNS. Trimming shortened V by 3 bases and J by 4 bases, and 4 bases separated the two germline ends. The CDR3 runs 12 residues. DNA for the CDR3: TGTGCCAGCAGTGACGGTAATCAGCCCCAGCATTTT. This translates into CASSDGNQPQHF.

The chain employs TRBV11-2 and TRBJ2-7; 12 bases are a match to TRBD2. Germline trimming cut 1 base from V and 5 bases from J; bases unmatched to any gene: 3. From germline, CDR1 is SGHAT and CDR2 FQNNGV. The CDR3 is 15 residues long. CDR3 nucleotide sequence: TGTGCCAGCAGCTTAGTGACTAGCGGGAGTAACGAGCAGTACTTC. This gives the protein CASSLVTSGSNEQYF.

The J gene is TRBJ2-5, the V gene TRBV4-1; TRBD2 matches at 9 bases. Germline values: CDR1 MGHRA, CDR2 YSYEKL. This CDR3 contains 18 residues. V lost 0 bases to trimming and J lost 5 bases; unmatched junction nucleotides: 13. DNA of the CDR3: TGCGCCAGCAGCCAAGATGACTTGGGGCTAGCGGGACGGGAGACCCAGTACTTC. This encodes CASSQDDLGLAGRETQYF.

The chain has TRBV9 and TRBJ1-3; 7 positions match TRBD1. The CDR3 is 16 residues long. V lost 3 bases to trimming and J lost 4 bases; unmatched junction nucleotides: 10. CDR1 is SGDLS and CDR2 is YYNGEE in the germline V gene. The CDR3 DNA reads TGTGCCAGCAGCGGCGATTTAGGGGGCACGGGAAACACCATATATTTT. It is translated as CASSGDLGGTGNTIYF.

The rearrangement uses TRBV5-4 and TRBJ2-1, with TRBD2 matching over 11 bases. With 4 bases clipped from V and 3 bases from J, the junction kept 3 bases outside the gene matches. Germline loops: CDR1 SGHNT, CDR2 YYREEE (reference sequence). The length of the CDR3 is 15 residues. For the CDR3, the DNA is TGTGCCAGCAGCACGGGACTAGCGGACTACAATGAGCAGTTCTTC. It encodes CASSTGLADYNEQFF.

V gene TRBV29-1 combines with J gene TRBJ1-1, with TRBD1 identical over 7 bases. Germline CDR1 and CDR2: SQVTM and ANQGSEA. With 4 bases clipped from V and 6 bases from J, the junction kept 14 bases outside the gene matches. The CDR3 is 15 amino acids. DNA of the CDR3: TGCAGCGTTGTCTACAGGGGTACCCGGGGGGCTGAAGCTTTCTTT. It yields the protein CSVVYRGTRGAEAFF.

The CDR3 DNA is TGTGCCAGCAGCTTAGAATCCCACCAAGAGACCCAGTACTTC. Translating it yields CASSLESHQETQYF. This chain links TRBV7-8 with TRBJ2-5; unclear D gene. Trimming shortened V by 1 base and J by 0 bases, and 6 bases separated the two germline ends. Germline V gene lookup returns CDR1 SGHVS and CDR2 FQNEAQ. The CDR3 extends over 14 amino acids.

This clone has ten or more counts. This chain connects TRBV7-8 to TRBJ2-7; D not certain. From germline, CDR1 is SGHVS and CDR2 FQNEAQ. V lost 1 base and J lost 0, with 10 bases in between. This CDR3 region has 15 residues. The CDR3 region has the DNA TGTGCCAGCAGCTTAGGTGGCCTCAGCTCCTACGAGCAGTACTTC. Translating gives CASSLGGLSSYEQYF.

This chain uses TRBV5-1 with TRBJ1-2; no reliable D call. Germline CDR1 SGHRS, CDR2 YFSETQ. The CDR3 is made up of 14 amino acids. Trimming took off 0 bases at V and 0 bases at J, with 6 bases between the two ends. CDR3 sequence (DNA): TGCGCCAGCAGCTTGGACATCACTAACTATGGCTACACCTTC. This translates into CASSLDITNYGYTF.

V gene TRBV9 combines with J gene TRBJ2-1, with D perhaps matching TRBD1 (5 bases). With 0 bases removed from V and 9 bases from J, the gap between germline ends came to 13 bases. CDR1 is SGDLS and CDR2 is YYNGEE in the germline V gene. This CDR3 comprises 14 residues. CDR3 protein: CASSVVSSQGEQFF. In DNA form, the CDR3 reads TGTGCCAGCAGCGTAGTATCTAGTCAGGGTGAGCAGTTCTTC.

With regard to this clone: This specimen includes other DNA sequences encoding the same CDR3. The rearrangement links TRBV28 to TRBJ1-2, with unresolved D. Trimming took off 5 bases at V and 5 bases at J, with 9 bases between the two ends. CDR1 is MDHEN and CDR2 is SYDVKM in the germline V gene. This CDR3 spans 12 amino acids. In DNA form, the CDR3 reads TGTGCCAGCAGTCTTAGTAGGTATGGCTACACCTTC. Translated: CASSLSRYGYTF.

This clone was picked up a small number of times. The chain has TRBV27 and TRBJ2-3; weak D call: TRBD2 (5 bases). The CDR3 sequence is 15 residues long. V was trimmed by 0 bases and J by 2 bases, leaving 9 bases between them. The germline V gene has CDR1 MNHEY and CDR2 SMNVEV (reference sequence). CDR3 region: CASSLSGGSTDTQYF. The DNA for the CDR3 is TGTGCCAGCAGTTTATCGGGCGGGTCCACAGATACGCAGTATTTT.

This clone was recorded a few times. The chain employs TRBV7-2 and TRBJ2-6; D gene ambiguous. V dropped 5 bases and J dropped 0 bases, with 8 bases sitting between them. Per the germline V gene, CDR1 is SGHTA and CDR2 is FQGNSA. The CDR3 contains 15 residues. The CDR3 protein is CASSTDSSGANVLTF. In nucleotides, the CDR3 is TGTGCCAGCAGCACAGATAGCTCTGGGGCCAACGTCCTGACTTTC.

This sequence joins TRBV5-4 and TRBJ2-7, with D perhaps TRBD2 (6 bases). With 4 bases removed from V and 3 bases from J, the gap between germline ends came to 14 bases. The CDR3 runs to 14 residues. The germline V gene has CDR1 SGHNT and CDR2 YYREEE (reference sequence). The CDR3 spells CASSRDLGGYEQYF. DNA of the CDR3: TGTGCCAGCAGCCGGGACTTAGGAGGCTACGAGCAGTACTTC.

This clone was seen only once. J is TRBJ2-2 and V is TRBV29-1; TRBD1 agrees at 10 bases. This CDR3 has 14 amino acids. J was trimmed by 4 bases and V by 7 bases; bases with no gene match: 6. From germline, CDR1 is SQVTM and CDR2 ANQGSEA. CDR3 residues: CSARQGAGTGELFF. The CDR3 DNA follows: TGCAGCGCCAGACAGGGGGCGGGCACCGGGGAGCTGTTTTTT.

V and J are TRBV28 and TRBJ1-2; the D gene is possibly TRBD1 (5 bases). Trimming left V 10 bases short and J 6 bases short, with 24 bases between. The germline V gene encodes CDR1 MDHEN and CDR2 SYDVKM. The CDR3 extends over 15 amino acids. The CDR3, as DNA: TGTGCCACCTTGGGGGAGGTCGGGGAACGCGATGGCTACACCTTC. It specifies CATLGEVGERDGYTF.

This chain connects TRBV14 to TRBJ2-5; 13 nucleotides line up with TRBD2. The CDR3 is made up of 15 amino acids. Trimming took 4 bases from V and 4 from J; bases not matched to a gene: 3. From germline, CDR1 is SGHDN and CDR2 FVKESK. In nucleotides, the CDR3 is TGTGCCAGCAGCCGAGGACTAGCGGGAGTAGAGACCCAGTACTTC. Translating gives CASSRGLAGVETQYF.

The V call is TRBV7-3, the J call TRBJ2-3; 7 nucleotides match TRBD2. With 5 bases clipped from V and 4 bases from J, the junction kept 6 bases outside the gene matches. CDR3 length equals 14 residues. Germline CDR1 and CDR2: SGHTA and FQGTGA. The CDR3 DNA reads TGTGCCAGCAGCGCGACTAGCAGGGCAGATACGCAGTATTTT. Protein product: CASSATSRADTQYF. Combining the CDR3 with reference TRBV7-3 and TRBJ2-3 gives the whole variable domain GAGVSQTPSNKVTEKGKYVELRCDPISGHTALYWYRQSLGQGPEFLIYFQGTGAADDSGLPNDRFFAVRPEGSVSTLKIQRTERGDSAVYLCASSATSRADTQYFGPGTRLTVL.

The J gene is TRBJ2-7, the V gene TRBV5-4, with 10 positions matching TRBD2. CDR1 and CDR2 (germline): SGHNT, YYREEE (reference sequence). The CDR3 runs to 17 residues. V was clipped by 0 bases and J by 5 bases; unmatched bases: 11. CDR3 nucleotides: TGTGCCAGCAGCTTGGCGCTAGCGGGAGAGCTTGGTCACGAGCAGTACTTC. Translated, it gives CASSLALAGELGHEQYF.

V and J are TRBV4-1 and TRBJ2-1, with 10 bases matching TRBD2. V gave up 1 base and J gave up 3 bases; unmatched junction bases: 12. In germline, CDR1 is MGHRA, CDR2 YSYEKL. This CDR3 contains 19 residues. This CDR3 reads CASSQVGKSRTSGYNEQFF. CDR3 DNA: TGCGCCAGCAGCCAAGTTGGGAAAAGTAGGACTAGCGGCTACAATGAGCAGTTCTTC.

The V call is TRBV5-4, the J call TRBJ2-3; D call uncertain. The CDR3 has 16 amino acids. V dropped 1 base and J dropped 0 bases, with 12 bases sitting between them. CDR1 and CDR2 from the germline V gene are SGHNT and YYREEE (reference sequence). CDR3 in amino acids: CASSLMPSPSTDTQYF. The CDR3 DNA reads TGTGCCAGCAGCTTGATGCCCAGCCCGAGCACAGATACGCAGTATTTT.

CDR3 sequence reads: CASSPRGGEKPSYEQYF. DNA for the CDR3: TGTGCCAGCAGCCCCCGGGGGGGGGAAAAGCCTTCCTACGAGCAGTACTTC. V usage is TRBV4-2 and J usage is TRBJ2-7; TRBD2 aligns across 8 bases. CDR3 length: 17 residues. V lost 4 bases and J lost 1; bases outside the gene matches: 12. Germline-derived CDR1 and CDR2 are LGHNA and YNFKEQ.

This chain connects TRBV7-9 to TRBJ1-1; possibly TRBD1 for D (6 bases). With 5 bases removed from V and 2 bases from J, the gap between germline ends came to 9 bases. Germline CDR1 reads SEHNR; CDR2 reads FQNEAQ (reference sequence). The CDR3 is 13 residues long. The CDR3 nucleotides are TGTGCCAGCAGCCAACAGGGAAACACTGAAGCTTTCTTT. It translates to CASSQQGNTEAFF.

The chain uses TRBV29-1 and TRBJ1-1; 8 nucleotides agree with TRBD1. The CDR3 loop spans 13 amino acids. Germline lookup yields CDR1 SQVTM and CDR2 ANQGSEA. V was clipped by 8 bases and J by 3 bases; unmatched bases: 8. CDR3 bases: TGCAGCTTTGGACAGGGCCTATACACTGAAGCTTTCTTT. Amino acids: CSFGQGLYTEAFF.

V and J are TRBV27 and TRBJ2-1, with 9 bases lining up with TRBD2. Germline-derived CDR1 and CDR2 are MNHEY and SMNVEV (reference sequence). The ends lost 6 bases at V and 3 bases at J; junction bases unmatched: 6. The CDR3 contains 15 residues. The CDR3 here is CASRRLAASYNEQFF. In DNA form, the CDR3 reads TGTGCCAGCAGGAGACTAGCGGCGAGCTACAATGAGCAGTTCTTC.

V gene TRBV4-1 combines with J gene TRBJ2-7; 9 nucleotides line up with TRBD1. The ends lost 0 bases at V and 2 bases at J; junction bases unmatched: 5. The germline CDR1 and CDR2 sequences are MGHRA and YSYEKL. The length of the CDR3 is 16 residues. The CDR3 DNA is TGCGCCAGCAGCCAAGATGGGAGGACAGGGGCCTACGAGCAGTACTTC. Translating gives CASSQDGRTGAYEQYF.

The gene calls are TRBV27 and TRBJ2-5; possible D gene TRBD1, 6 bases. This CDR3 region has 14 residues. CDR1 and CDR2 (germline): MNHEY, SMNVEV (reference sequence). The V gene lost 0 bases and the J gene lost 4 bases, with 9 bases spanning the gap. The CDR3 is CASSLSGQGETQYF. In nucleotides, the CDR3 is TGTGCCAGCAGTTTATCGGGACAAGGAGAGACCCAGTACTTC.